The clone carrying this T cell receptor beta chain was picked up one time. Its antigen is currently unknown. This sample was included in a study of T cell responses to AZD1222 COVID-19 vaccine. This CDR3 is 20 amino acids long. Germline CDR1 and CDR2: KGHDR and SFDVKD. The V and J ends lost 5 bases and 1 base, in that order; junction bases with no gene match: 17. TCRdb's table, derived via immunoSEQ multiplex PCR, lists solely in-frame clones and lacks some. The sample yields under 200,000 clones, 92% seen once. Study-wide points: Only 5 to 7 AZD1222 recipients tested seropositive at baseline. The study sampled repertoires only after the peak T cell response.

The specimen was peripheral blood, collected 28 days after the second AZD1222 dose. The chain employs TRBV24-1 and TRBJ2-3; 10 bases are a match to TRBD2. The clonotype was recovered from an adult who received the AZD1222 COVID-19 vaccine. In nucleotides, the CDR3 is TGTGCCACCAGTGGAAGTCTAGCGGGAGTTTTCGGGGTTGGCACAGATACGCAGTATTTT. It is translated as CATSGSLAGVFGVGTDTQYF.